This entry lists 11 T cell receptor beta chains sequenced from one sample in a study of spatial heterogeneity in lung cancer. TCRdb independently ran MiXCR on the 5' RACE reads; one entry per CDR3 protein. The sample lists thousands of distinct CDR3 sequences, roughly 8.2% occurring once. No antigen has been identified for these receptors. Study observations and caveats: The number of expanded tumor alpha and beta chains correlated with mutation number.

Specified time point: sample taken at primary tumor resection. The source was lung tumor tissue, collected at surgery. These receptors all stem from a female donor with early-stage non-small cell lung cancer.

This clonotype was detected ten times or more. A library made for alpha chains picked up this beta chain off target, so its size means little. The CDR3 nucleotides read TGTGCCAGCAGAGGTTTGGGACGATGGAACACTGAAGCTTTCTTT. It is translated as CASRGLGRWNTEAFF. This rearrangement joins TRBV28 to TRBJ1-1, with a possible D match to TRBD1 (5 bases). Trimming pared 6 bases from V and 1 base from J, leaving 15 bases between. The length of the CDR3 is 15 residues. The germline V gene has CDR1 MDHEN and CDR2 SYDVKM.

By frequency in the sample, this clonotype is medium-sized (0.01 to 0.1%). This beta chain is an off-target read within a library intended for alpha chains, so its frequency means little. The chain combines TRBV7-2 with TRBJ1-3; 7 nucleotides match TRBD1. Germline V gene sequence: CDR1 SGHTA, CDR2 FQGNSA. Losses at the gene ends were 3 bases for V and 3 bases for J; bases not matched to a gene: 11. The CDR3 covers 17 residues. The CDR3 reads CASSLALPGGSGNTIYF. For the CDR3, the DNA is TGTGCCAGCAGCTTGGCCCTCCCAGGGGGAAGTGGAAACACCATATATTTT.

This clonotype occurred many times. As an off-target read in a library built for alpha chains, this beta chain has a frequency of little significance. The J gene is TRBJ2-3, the V gene TRBV5-4; tentatively, D is TRBD1 or TRBD2 (6 bases each). The V end was cut by 0 bases, the J end by 5 bases, with 10 bases between. The CDR3 extends over 14 amino acids. CDR1 is SGHNT and CDR2 is YYREEE in the germline V gene (reference sequence). The CDR3 nucleotides are TGTGCCAGCAGCTTGGAGAGGGGGGTAGATACGCAGTATTTT. Encoded protein: CASSLERGVDTQYF. Full variable domain (missing parts from reference TRBV5-4 and TRBJ2-3): ETGVTQSPTHLIKTRGQQVTLRCSSQSGHNTVSWYQQALGQGPQFIFQYYREEENGRGNFPPRFSGLQFPNYSSELNVNALELDDSALYLCASSLERGVDTQYFGPGTRLTVL.

At least ten counts were recorded for this clonotype. This beta chain was picked up by a library intended for alpha chains and is off target, so its count carries little meaning. The chain links TRBV18 to TRBJ2-3; possibly TRBD2 for D (5 bases). The length of the CDR3 is 14 residues. Germline V gene sequence: CDR1 KGHSH, CDR2 LQKENI. V shed 0 bases and J shed 2 bases, with 6 bases lying between them. CDR3 DNA sequence: TGTGCCAGCTCACCACCTGGACTCACAGATACGCAGTATTTT. Translating gives CASSPPGLTDTQYF.

A note on this clonotype: This beta chain is off target for a library built for alpha chains, so its abundance means little. The chain carries TRBV6-6 and TRBJ1-5, with TRBD1 as a possible D gene (5 bases). CDR3 length: 14 residues. Germline CDR1 reads MNHNY; CDR2 reads SVGAGI (reference sequence). Between the trimmed V and J ends, which lost 6 bases and 0 bases, there was a span of 9 bases. CDR3 nucleotides: TGTGCCAGCAGGACGGGGGGTAGCAATCAGCCCCAGCATTTT. As protein: CASRTGGSNQPQHF.

This clonotype is deemed medium-sized (0.01 to 0.1%). This beta chain is an unintended read in a library built for alpha chains; its size means little. This rearrangement joins TRBV5-1 to TRBJ2-5, with 9 nucleotides matching TRBD2. The junction had 7 bases not matched to a gene; V was cut back by 0 bases and J by 4 bases. The germline V gene has CDR1 SGHRS and CDR2 YFSETQ. CDR3 length equals 16 residues. CDR3 nucleotide sequence: TGCGCCAGCAGCTTGGAGGTAGCGGGAGTTGGAGAGACCCAGTACTTC. Amino acids: CASSLEVAGVGETQYF. Together with reference TRBV5-1 and TRBJ2-5, the CDR3 gives the full variable domain: KAGVTQTPRYLIKTRGQQVTLSCSPISGHRSVSWYQQTPGQGLQFLFEYFSETQRNKGNFPGRFSGRQFSNSRSEMNVSTLELGDSALYLCASSLEVAGVGETQYFGPGTRLLVL.

This clonotype has a count of ten or more. This beta chain appears as a stray read in a library generated for alpha chains; its size is not informative. The V call is TRBV10-3, the J call TRBJ2-1; D not certain. Per germline, CDR1 ENHRY and CDR2 SYGVKD. There are 11 residues in the CDR3. V lost 4 bases to trimming and J lost 6 bases, with 4 bases between them. In nucleotides, the CDR3 is TGTGCCATCAGTGCAGGCAATGAGCAGTTCTTC. Protein: CAISAGNEQFF.

This clonotype was picked up many times. With the library built for alpha chains, this beta chain is off target and its frequency is not meaningful. The chain carries TRBV7-2 and TRBJ2-1; 8 nucleotides line up with TRBD1. Germline CDR1 reads SGHTA; CDR2 reads FQGNSA. The CDR3 covers 15 residues. V dropped 4 bases and J dropped 1; count of bases not matched to a gene: 3. CDR3 DNA sequence: TGTGCCAGCAGCTACACAGGGGGGTCCTACAATGAGCAGTTCTTC. Its protein is CASSYTGGSYNEQFF.

This clonotype rates as medium-sized. This beta chain is an unintended read in a library built for alpha chains; its size means little. The chain combines TRBV20-1 with TRBJ2-1; 7 bases are shared with TRBD1. Trimming cost V 5 bases and J 7 bases; bases outside gene matches: 11. The V gene's germline CDR1 is DFQATT and CDR2 SNEGSKA (reference sequence). The CDR3 is made up of 14 amino acids. The CDR3 region is CSAWGQREGNEQFF. The CDR3 DNA follows: TGCAGTGCTTGGGGACAGAGAGAAGGGAATGAGCAGTTCTTC.

A remark on this clonotype: In a library made to pick up alpha chains, this beta chain is a stray read with a size that means little. V usage is TRBV3-1 and J usage is TRBJ2-5, with 10 bases fitting TRBD2. The V segment lost 0 bases and the J segment 2 bases; nucleotides outside the gene matches: 6. Germline V gene lookup returns CDR1 LGHDT and CDR2 YNNKEL (reference sequence). This CDR3 has 17 residues. This chain's CDR3 is CASSQDYAAGGQETQYF. The CDR3, as DNA: TGTGCCAGCAGCCAAGATTATGCAGCGGGAGGGCAAGAGACCCAGTACTTC.

The sample holds a few counts of this clonotype. This beta chain appears as a stray read in a library generated for alpha chains; its size is not informative. This chain joins TRBV7-3 and TRBJ1-1, with 9 bases lining up with TRBD1. The ends lost 4 bases at V and 1 base at J; junction bases unmatched: 7. The CDR3 has 16 amino acids. Germline CDR1 SGHTA, CDR2 FQGTGA. The CDR3 DNA reads TGTGCCAGCAGCTCATATAGGGACAGGGCGAACACTGAAGCTTTCTTT. It translates to CASSSYRDRANTEAFF. The full variable domain, its missing parts supplied by reference TRBV7-3 and TRBJ1-1, is GAGVSQTPSNKVTEKGKYVELRCDPISGHTALYWYRQSLGQGPEFLIYFQGTGAADDSGLPNDRFFAVRPEGSVSTLKIQRTERGDSAVYLCASSSYRDRANTEAFFGQGTRLTVV.